The 13 T cell receptor beta chains below all came from one sample that was sequenced in a study of blood T cell repertoires in COVID-19. Repertoires were generated with immunoSEQ multiplex PCR, while TCRdb's copy carries only in-frame clones and drops some. This sample has about 370,000 clones, with about 90% found just once. Input material: peripheral blood. These receptor sequences come from a woman aged 30 to 39 with COVID-19, enrolled during active disease.

The V call is TRBV28, the J call TRBJ1-1; TRBD1 is a possible D gene (5 bases). This CDR3 region has 14 residues. The germline CDR1 and CDR2 sequences are MDHEN and SYDVKM. V was pared by 6 bases and J by 1 base, with 12 bases between. The CDR3 reads CASSSGLKNTEAFF. The CDR3 region has the DNA TGTGCCAGCAGCTCGGGACTGAAGAACACTGAAGCTTTCTTT.

The genes are TRBV5-1 and TRBJ2-2; D is undetermined. Germline lookup yields CDR1 SGHRS and CDR2 YFSETQ. V lost 0 bases, J lost 7 bases, and 4 bases lay in between. The CDR3 spans 12 residues. CDR3 bases: TGCGCCAGCAGCTTGGCGGGCGGGGAGCTGTTTTTT. Translating gives CASSLAGGELFF.

This chain links TRBV6-6 with TRBJ1-1, with D perhaps TRBD1 (6 bases). V dropped 5 bases and J dropped 5 bases, with 12 bases sitting between them. The CDR3 runs 13 residues. Germline V gives CDR1 MNHNY, CDR2 SVGAGI (reference sequence). The CDR3 region is CASSGGGATEAFF. For the CDR3, the DNA is TGTGCCAGCAGTGGGGGGGGCGCGACTGAAGCTTTCTTT.

This chain uses TRBV28 with TRBJ2-2; tentatively, D is TRBD2 (6 bases). The CDR3 totals 14 residues. The V gene's germline CDR1 is MDHEN and CDR2 SYDVKM. The ends were cut back, 6 bases at V and 4 bases at J, with 12 bases in the middle. CDR3 bases: TGTGCCAGCAGCCGGGACTTAATCACCGGGGAGCTGTTTTTT. It specifies CASSRDLITGELFF.

The chain joins TRBV19 to TRBJ1-5; D is perhaps TRBD1 (6 bases). CDR3 length: 16 amino acids. Germline loops: CDR1 LNHDA, CDR2 SQIVND (reference sequence). Trimming removed 7 bases at V and 0 bases at J, with 16 bases between. The CDR3 sequence: CASTLTGEDSNQPQHF. CDR3 nucleotides: TGTGCCAGTACTCTGACAGGCGAAGATAGCAATCAGCCCCAGCATTTT. Variable domain in full (rest from reference TRBV19 and TRBJ1-5): DGGITQSPKYLFRKEGQNVTLSCEQNLNHDAMYWYRQDPGQGLRLIYYSQIVNDFQKGDIAEGYSVSREKKESFPLTVTSAQKNPTAFYLCASTLTGEDSNQPQHFGDGTRLSIL.

A single count supports this clone. The chain uses TRBV5-8 and TRBJ2-7, with 10 bases that match TRBD1. V gave up 2 bases and J gave up 4 bases; unmatched junction bases: 6. The CDR3 extends over 15 amino acids. CDR1 and CDR2 from the germline V gene are SGHTS and YDEGEE. The CDR3 here is CASSFTGTGAYEQYF. CDR3 nucleotides: TGTGCCAGCAGCTTTACCGGGACAGGGGCTTACGAGCAGTACTTC.

This clone was seen once. The V gene is TRBV5-1, the J gene TRBJ2-7, with D unresolved. From germline, CDR1 is SGHRS and CDR2 YFSETQ. This CDR3 contains 13 residues. V lost 0 bases to trimming and J lost 2 bases, with 6 bases between them. The chain's CDR3 is CASSLGHPYEQYF. CDR3 sequence (DNA): TGCGCCAGCAGCTTGGGACACCCCTACGAGCAGTACTTC.

This chain links TRBV29-1 with TRBJ2-4, with 10 bases fitting TRBD2. Per germline, CDR1 SQVTM and CDR2 ANQGSEA. The CDR3 loop spans 14 amino acids. Trimming cost V 4 bases and J 6 bases; bases outside gene matches: 6. The CDR3: CSVGAGGPGNIQYF. CDR3 DNA sequence: TGCAGCGTTGGAGCGGGAGGGCCGGGAAACATTCAGTACTTC.

This chain uses TRBV30 with TRBJ2-2; no clear D gene. V was clipped by 3 bases and J by 6 bases, with 14 bases between them. The CDR3 runs to 14 residues. CDR1 and CDR2 (germline): GTSNPN, SVGIG (reference sequence). The CDR3 spells CAWRAGLQAGELFF. CDR3 in DNA: TGTGCCTGGAGAGCAGGCTTGCAGGCCGGGGAGCTGTTTTTT. Drawing the rest from reference TRBV30 and TRBJ2-2, the complete variable domain is SQTIHQWPATLVQPVGSPLSLECTVEGTSNPNLYWYRQAAGRGLQLLFYSVGIGQISSEVPQNLSASRPQDRQFILSSKKLLLSDSGFYLCAWRAGLQAGELFFGEGSRLTVL.

The chain links TRBV27 to TRBJ2-1; the D gene is possibly TRBD2 (5 bases). V lost 6 bases to trimming and J lost 5 bases, with 17 bases between them. The CDR3 has 15 amino acids. Germline V CDR1 and CDR2: MNHEY, SMNVEV (reference sequence). The CDR3 loop is CASRPMREKNNEQFF. The CDR3, as DNA: TGTGCCAGCAGACCCATGAGGGAGAAAAACAATGAGCAGTTCTTC.

This clone was seen more than once but under ten times. The chain employs TRBV24-1 and TRBJ1-2; the match to TRBD1 covers 11 bases. Per the germline V gene, CDR1 is KGHDR and CDR2 is SFDVKD. J was trimmed by 6 bases and V by 4 bases; bases with no gene match: 6. The CDR3 contains 15 residues. The CDR3: CATSEGTGGIDGYTF. The CDR3, as DNA: TGTGCCACCAGTGAGGGGACAGGGGGTATCGATGGCTACACCTTC.

The chain is built from TRBV21-1 and TRBJ1-4. TRBV21-1 is described as a pseudogene. The CDR3 length is 14 residues. Written as DNA, the CDR3 is TGTGCCAGCAGCAAACGGGGGTACGGTGAAAAACTGTTTTTT. As protein: CASSKRGYGEKLFF.

The CDR3 sequence: CAISRGGSGTEAFF. The CDR3, as DNA: TGTGCCATCAGTCGAGGTGGTAGTGGGACTGAAGCTTTCTTT. The J gene is TRBJ1-1, the V gene TRBV10-3; no reliable D call. The CDR3 loop spans 14 amino acids. Germline V gene sequence: CDR1 ENHRY, CDR2 SYGVKD. Trimming removed 5 bases from V and 5 bases from J, with 15 bases in between.